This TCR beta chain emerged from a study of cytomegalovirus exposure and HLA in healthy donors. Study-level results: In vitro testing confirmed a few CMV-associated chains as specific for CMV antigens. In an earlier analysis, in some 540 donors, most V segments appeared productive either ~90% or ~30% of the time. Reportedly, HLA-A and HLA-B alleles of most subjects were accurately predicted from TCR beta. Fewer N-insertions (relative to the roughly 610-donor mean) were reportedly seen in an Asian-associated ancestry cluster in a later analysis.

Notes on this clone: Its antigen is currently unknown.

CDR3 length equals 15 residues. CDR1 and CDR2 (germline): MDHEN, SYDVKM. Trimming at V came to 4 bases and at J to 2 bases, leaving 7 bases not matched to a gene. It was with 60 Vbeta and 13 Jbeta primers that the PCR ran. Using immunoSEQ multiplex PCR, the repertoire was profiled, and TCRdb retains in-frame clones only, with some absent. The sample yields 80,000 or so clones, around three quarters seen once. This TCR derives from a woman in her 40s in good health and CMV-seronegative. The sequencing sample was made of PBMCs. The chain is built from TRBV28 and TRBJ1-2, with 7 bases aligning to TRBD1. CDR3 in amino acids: CASSWTRGINYGYTF. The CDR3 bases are TGTGCCAGCAGTTGGACCAGGGGGATCAACTATGGCTACACCTTC.